A selection of T cell receptor beta chains follows, all from one sample in a study of technical replicates of blood from a few donors. The data were produced by immunoSEQ multiplex PCR, yet TCRdb's version contains in-frame clones alone and is incomplete. The sample includes roughly 15,000 clones, around 83% of them seen just once. The specimen sequenced was PBMCs. The origin of the receptors is a human donor in good health. Both conserved end residues are trimmed from each CDR3.

j_call,v_call,cdr3_aa
TRBJ1-2,TRBV2,ASRPGHWSNYGYT
TRBJ2-2,TRBV30,AWSRVRTGELF
TRBJ1-1,TRBV19,ASSIGTGNTEAF
TRBJ1-1,TRBV2,ASSERGRRNTEAF
TRBJ2-3,TRBV9,ASSAGTGRLDTQY
TRBJ2-7,TRBV10-1,ASSWDIGFEQY
TRBJ2-7,TRBV5-4,ASSRSGLVLGYEQY
TRBJ2-7,TRBV18,ASSPNRGEQY
TRBJ2-7,TRBV7-2,ASSQGGYEQY
TRBJ1-3,TRBV7-9,ASSLRQYSGNTIY
TRBJ2-7,TRBV23-1,ASSHHLVQTYEQY
TRBJ1-2,TRBV18,ASSPGTASPYGYT
TRBJ1-1,TRBV11-1,ASSFPRTGGGNTEAF
TRBJ2-2,TRBV29-1,SPLAGGQSTGELF
TRBJ1-5,TRBV19,ASSIGGGQGNWQPQH
TRBJ2-1,TRBV7-9,ASWSDGTSEGSYNEQF
TRBJ2-2,TRBV6-1,ASTERENTGELF
TRBJ2-3,TRBV7-9,ASSLMGQVTDTQY
TRBJ1-2,TRBV19,ASSIIPDRNYGYT
TRBJ2-1,TRBV7-9,ASSLLGGEQF
TRBJ2-1,TRBV4-1,ASSQDEGAYNEQF
TRBJ1-1,TRBV10-3,AISDWDRVNPGTLNTEAF
TRBJ2-7,TRBV7-9,ASSLVAGTGGDEQY
TRBJ2-1,TRBV18,ASSPTGLAGGNEQF
TRBJ1-5,TRBV5-6,ASSLGPSLPKPQH
TRBJ2-3,TRBV6-4,ASSDRGLDTDTQY
TRBJ2-7,TRBV13,ASTESVNYEQY
TRBJ2-5,TRBV2,ASSEGSGWGVETQY
TRBJ2-3,TRBV5-1,ASSTRAGGSDTQY
TRBJ2-3,TRBV7-6,ASSLAPGGTGGVNTQY
TRBJ2-7,TRBV6-1,ASSEAGTGGYEQY
TRBJ2-3,TRBV7-9,ATTGALPDTQY
TRBJ1-4,TRBV7-6,ASSVPGQGDEKLF
TRBJ2-3,TRBV7-9,ASSLIGGSSTDTQY
TRBJ2-2,TRBV14,ASSQEKSSGRIGELF
TRBJ2-7,TRBV2,AGCPSGSPREQY
TRBJ2-7,TRBV5-1,ASSFTGGQGY
TRBJ2-7,TRBV21-1,ASSKEDRAYEQY
TRBJ2-1,TRBV11-3,ASSLDQGGSSRYNEQF
TRBJ2-5,TRBV18,ASSIIRAGAREWETQY
TRBJ2-2,TRBV7-9,ASSLVPGGELF
TRBJ2-1,TRBV19,ASRQGSYNEQF
TRBJ2-5,TRBV10-3,AIAGVQGETQY
TRBJ2-5,TRBV6-1,ASSENPLHQETQY
TRBJ1-1,TRBV7-6,ASSPTESAEAF
TRBJ2-7,TRBV9,ASSVGNQVAYEQY
TRBJ2-1,TRBV11-3,ASSLGTGDSDEQF